This entry lists 10 T cell receptor beta chains sequenced from one sample in a study of cytomegalovirus exposure and HLA in healthy donors. The primer mix had 60 Vbeta and 13 Jbeta primers. Generated by immunoSEQ multiplex PCR, the TCRdb table keeps only in-frame clones and is missing some. The table has more than 140,000 clones, 64% seen once; the top ten hold about 3%. The sequenced material came from PBMCs. The receptors shown here come from a woman aged 30 to 39 in good health and CMV-seropositive.

The J gene is TRBJ1-1, the V gene TRBV18; possible D gene TRBD1, 5 bases. Trimming cost V 2 bases and J 1 base, with 11 bases left between them. CDR3 length: 15 amino acids. The germline CDR1 and CDR2 sequences are KGHSH and LQKENI. The DNA of the CDR3 is TGTGCCAGCTCACCAAACGGTCAGGGGAACACTGAAGCTTTCTTT. Translated: CASSPNGQGNTEAFF. Looking up the rest from reference TRBV18 and TRBJ1-1 gives the full variable domain: NAGVMQNPRHLVRRRGQEARLRCSPMKGHSHVYWYRQLPEEGLKFMVYLQKENIIDESGMPKERFSAEFPKEGPSILRIQQVVRGDSAAYFCASSPNGQGNTEAFFGQGTRLTVV.

CDR3 sequence reads: CASSQQGSNYGYTF. The CDR3 coding sequence is TGTGCCAGCAGCCAACAGGGGTCAAACTATGGCTACACCTTC. The chain links TRBV6-5 to TRBJ1-2, with 7 bases aligning to TRBD1. The V gene's germline CDR1 is MNHEY and CDR2 SVGAGI. V lost 6 bases and J lost 2; bases outside the gene matches: 6. The CDR3 runs to 14 residues.

In this sample, this clone turned up many times. V gene TRBV2 combines with J gene TRBJ2-1; maybe TRBD1 (6 bases). The CDR3 is 15 amino acids. Trimming pared 5 bases from V and 0 bases from J, leaving 11 bases between. Germline V gene sequence: CDR1 SNHLY, CDR2 FYNNEI. The CDR3 is CASSQGTSSYNEQFF. The DNA of the CDR3 is TGTGCCAGCAGTCAGGGGACGAGCTCCTACAATGAGCAGTTCTTC.

This clone has a single count. The chain combines TRBV19 with TRBJ1-1; 7 bases map to TRBD1. CDR3 length: 14 amino acids. Per germline, CDR1 LNHDA and CDR2 SQIVND (reference sequence). The trim removed 6 bases at V and 3 bases at J, leaving 7 bases unmatched. CDR3 amino acids: CASRPIDRDTEAFF. CDR3 in DNA: TGTGCCAGTAGGCCCATCGACAGGGACACTGAAGCTTTCTTT.

This clone has a handful of counts. The J gene is TRBJ1-6, the V gene TRBV15; D ambiguous. In germline, CDR1 is LNHNV, CDR2 YYDKDF (reference sequence). The CDR3 totals 13 residues. V shed 3 bases and J shed 6 bases, with 6 bases lying between them. The CDR3 DNA is TGTGCCACCAGCAGGGAGATTAATTCACCCCTCCACTTT. As protein: CATSREINSPLHF. The full variable domain, rest sourced from reference TRBV15 and TRBJ1-6, is DAMVIQNPRYQVTQFGKPVTLSCSQTLNHNVMYWYQQKSSQAPKLLFHYYDKDFNNEADTPDNFQSRRPNTSFCFLDIRSPGLGDTAMYLCATSREINSPLHFGNGTRLTVT.

This clone was found a few times. The chain combines TRBV29-1 with TRBJ2-2; D is unclear. This CDR3 has 11 residues. Germline V gene data show CDR1 as SQVTM and CDR2 as ANQGSEA. Trimming cost V 4 bases and J 6 bases, with 6 bases left between them. The CDR3 here is CSVGGPGELFF. Written as DNA, the CDR3 is TGCAGCGTTGGCGGCCCCGGGGAGCTGTTTTTT.

This chain uses TRBV21-1 with TRBJ2-3; the DNA was not compared with TRBD1, the D call given in the table. TRBV21-1 is listed as a pseudogene. The CDR3 covers 14 residues. The DNA for the CDR3 is TGTGCCAGCAGCAATACAAAATGCACAGATACGCAGTATTTT. It translates to CASSNTKCTDTQYF.

The V and J genes are TRBV7-9 and TRBJ2-7; 11 bases match TRBD2. Germline V lookup: CDR1 SEHNR, CDR2 FQNEAQ (reference sequence). The CDR3 spans 15 residues. J lost 7 bases, V lost 5 bases, and 10 bases had no gene match. The CDR3 spells CASSPQLAGAREQYF. The DNA of the CDR3 is TGTGCCAGCAGCCCGCAACTAGCGGGAGCACGGGAGCAGTACTTC.

This clone was picked up one time. This chain links TRBV11-3 with TRBJ2-3; 7 positions agree with TRBD2. The CDR3 totals 14 residues. Unmatched junction bases numbered 11, after V lost 6 bases and J lost 8 bases. Germline-derived CDR1 and CDR2 are SGHNT and YENEEA. In DNA, the CDR3 is TGTGCCAGCAGGGGGACCATTACGGGAGGTACGCAGTATTTT. It encodes CASRGTITGGTQYF.

This sequence joins TRBV2 and TRBJ1-6; 10 nucleotides match TRBD1. The CDR3 consists of 15 residues. Germline V gene sequence: CDR1 SNHLY, CDR2 FYNNEI. The V gene end was trimmed by 9 bases and the J gene end by 7 bases; junction bases not matched to a gene: 9. The CDR3 sequence is CASMGGTGANSPLHF. DNA for the CDR3: TGTGCCAGTATGGGGGGGACAGGGGCGAATTCACCCCTCCACTTT.